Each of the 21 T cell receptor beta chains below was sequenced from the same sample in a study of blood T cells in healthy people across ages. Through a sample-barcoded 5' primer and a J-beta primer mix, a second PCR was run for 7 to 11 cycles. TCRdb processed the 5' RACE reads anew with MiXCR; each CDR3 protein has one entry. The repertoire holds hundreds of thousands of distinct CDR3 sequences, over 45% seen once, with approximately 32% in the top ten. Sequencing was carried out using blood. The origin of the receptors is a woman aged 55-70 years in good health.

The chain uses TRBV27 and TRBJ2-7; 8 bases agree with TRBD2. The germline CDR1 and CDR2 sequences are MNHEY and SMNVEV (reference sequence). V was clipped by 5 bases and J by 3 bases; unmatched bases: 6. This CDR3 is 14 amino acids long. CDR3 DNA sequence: TGTGCCAGCAGTCCAAGCGGGAGCGGCTACGAGCAGTACTTC. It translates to CASSPSGSGYEQYF.

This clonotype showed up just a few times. The CDR3 DNA is TGTGCCAGCAGCAACAGACTACTACCCTCCTACGAGCAGTACTTC. Its translation: CASSNRLLPSYEQYF. The genes are TRBV27 and TRBJ2-7, with D tentatively TRBD2 (5 bases). V lost 6 bases, J lost 0 bases, and 15 bases lay in between. The germline V gene encodes CDR1 MNHEY and CDR2 SMNVEV (reference sequence). This CDR3 region has 15 residues.

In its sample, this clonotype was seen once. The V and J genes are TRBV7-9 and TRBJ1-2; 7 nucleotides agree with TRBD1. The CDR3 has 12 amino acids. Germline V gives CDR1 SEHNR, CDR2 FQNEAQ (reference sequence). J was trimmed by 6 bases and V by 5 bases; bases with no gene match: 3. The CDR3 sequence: CASSITGDGYTF. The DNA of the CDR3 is TGTGCCAGCAGCATCACAGGGGATGGCTACACCTTC.

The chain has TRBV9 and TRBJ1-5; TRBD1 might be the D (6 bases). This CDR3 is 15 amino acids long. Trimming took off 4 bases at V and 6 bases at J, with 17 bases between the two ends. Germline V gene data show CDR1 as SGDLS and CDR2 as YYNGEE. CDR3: CASSPRDTWGQPQHF. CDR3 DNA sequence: TGTGCCAGCAGCCCCCGGGACACCTGGGGTCAGCCCCAGCATTTT.

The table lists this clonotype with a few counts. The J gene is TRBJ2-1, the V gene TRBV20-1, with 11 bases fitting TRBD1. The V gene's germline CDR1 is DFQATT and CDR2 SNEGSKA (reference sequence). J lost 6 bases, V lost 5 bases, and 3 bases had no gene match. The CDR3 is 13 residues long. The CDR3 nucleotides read TGCAGTGCTGCCGGGACAGGGGGCAATGAGCAGTTCTTC. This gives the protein CSAAGTGGNEQFF.

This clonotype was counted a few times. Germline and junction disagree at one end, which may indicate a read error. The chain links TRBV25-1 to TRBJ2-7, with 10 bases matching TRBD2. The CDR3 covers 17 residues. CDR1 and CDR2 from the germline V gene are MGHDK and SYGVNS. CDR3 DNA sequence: TGTGCCGGCAGTGAAAGGGCGGGACTAGCGAGTTCCTACGAGCAGTACTTC. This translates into CAGSERAGLASSYEQYF.

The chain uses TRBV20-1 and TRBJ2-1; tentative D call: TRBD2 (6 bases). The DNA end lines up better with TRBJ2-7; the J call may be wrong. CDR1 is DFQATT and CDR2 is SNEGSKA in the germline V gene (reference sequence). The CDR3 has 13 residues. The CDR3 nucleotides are TGCAGTGCTAGAGATGGAGGGCACAATGAGCAGTACTTC. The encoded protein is CSARDGGHNEQYF.

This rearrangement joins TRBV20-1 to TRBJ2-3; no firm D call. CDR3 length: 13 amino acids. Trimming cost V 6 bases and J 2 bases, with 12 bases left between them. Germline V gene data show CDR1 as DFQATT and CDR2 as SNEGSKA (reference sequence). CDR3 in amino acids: CSAPTGLTDTQYF. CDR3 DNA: TGCAGTGCCCCTACGGGCCTCACAGATACGCAGTATTTT.

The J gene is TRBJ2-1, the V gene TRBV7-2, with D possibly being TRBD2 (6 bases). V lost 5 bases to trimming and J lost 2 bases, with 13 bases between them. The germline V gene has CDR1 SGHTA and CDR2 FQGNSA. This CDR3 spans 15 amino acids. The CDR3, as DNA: TGTGCCAGCAGCCGCCCGGACTATCCCTACAATGAGCAGTTCTTC. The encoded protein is CASSRPDYPYNEQFF.

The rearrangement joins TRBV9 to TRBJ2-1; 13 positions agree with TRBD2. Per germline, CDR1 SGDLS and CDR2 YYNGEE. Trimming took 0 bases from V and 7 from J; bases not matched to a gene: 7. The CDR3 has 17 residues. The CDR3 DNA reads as TGTGCCAGCAGCGTAGATGGGACTAGCGGGATAATGAATGAGCAGTTCTTC. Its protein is CASSVDGTSGIMNEQFF.

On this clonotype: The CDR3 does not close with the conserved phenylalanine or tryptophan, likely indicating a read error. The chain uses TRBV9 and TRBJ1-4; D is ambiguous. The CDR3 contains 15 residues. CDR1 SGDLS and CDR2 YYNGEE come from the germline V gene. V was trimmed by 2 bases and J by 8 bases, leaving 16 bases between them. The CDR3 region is CASSVLTTSGEKLFL. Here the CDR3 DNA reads TGTGCCAGCAGCGTCCTGACCACCTCGGGGGAAAAACTGTTTCTT.

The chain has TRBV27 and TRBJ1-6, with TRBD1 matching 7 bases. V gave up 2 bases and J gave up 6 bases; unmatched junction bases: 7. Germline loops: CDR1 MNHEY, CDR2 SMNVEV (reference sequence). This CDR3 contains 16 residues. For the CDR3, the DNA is TGTGCCAGCAGTTTACACCCGGACAGGTTTAATTCACCCCTCCACTTT. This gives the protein CASSLHPDRFNSPLHF.

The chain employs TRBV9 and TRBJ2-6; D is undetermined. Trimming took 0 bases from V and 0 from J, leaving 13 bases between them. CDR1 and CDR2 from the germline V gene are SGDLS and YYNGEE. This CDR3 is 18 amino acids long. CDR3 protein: CASSVEVTAHSGANVLTF. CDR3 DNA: TGTGCCAGCAGCGTAGAGGTCACCGCCCACTCTGGGGCCAACGTCCTGACTTTC.

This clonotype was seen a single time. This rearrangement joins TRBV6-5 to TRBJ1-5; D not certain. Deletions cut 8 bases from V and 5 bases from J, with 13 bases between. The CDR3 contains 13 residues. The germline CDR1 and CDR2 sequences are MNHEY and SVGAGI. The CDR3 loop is CASQGSEYQPQHF. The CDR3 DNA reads TGTGCCAGCCAAGGGAGTGAGTATCAGCCCCAGCATTTT.

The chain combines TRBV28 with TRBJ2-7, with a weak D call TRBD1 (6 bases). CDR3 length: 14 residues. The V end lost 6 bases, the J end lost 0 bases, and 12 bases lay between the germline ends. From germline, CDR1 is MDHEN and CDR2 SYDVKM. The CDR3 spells CASRYDRYSYEQYF. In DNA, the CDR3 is TGTGCCAGCAGATATGACAGGTACTCCTACGAGCAGTACTTC.

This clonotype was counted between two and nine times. The CDR3: CASERRAGTDTQYF. CDR3 nucleotides: TGTGCCAGCGAGAGAAGGGCGGGGACAGATACGCAGTATTTT. The rearrangement links TRBV7-2 to TRBJ2-3; a possible D gene is TRBD2 (6 bases). CDR1 SGHTA and CDR2 FQGNSA come from the germline V gene. The CDR3 totals 14 residues. The V end was cut by 8 bases, the J end by 3 bases, with 15 bases between.

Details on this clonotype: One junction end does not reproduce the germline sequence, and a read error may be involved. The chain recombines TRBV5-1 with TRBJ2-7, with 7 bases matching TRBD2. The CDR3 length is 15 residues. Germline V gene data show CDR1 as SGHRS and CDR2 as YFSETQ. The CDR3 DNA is TGCGCCAGCAGGTTGGGGCTAGCGGCAGGCTACGAGCAGTACTTC. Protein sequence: CASRLGLAAGYEQYF.

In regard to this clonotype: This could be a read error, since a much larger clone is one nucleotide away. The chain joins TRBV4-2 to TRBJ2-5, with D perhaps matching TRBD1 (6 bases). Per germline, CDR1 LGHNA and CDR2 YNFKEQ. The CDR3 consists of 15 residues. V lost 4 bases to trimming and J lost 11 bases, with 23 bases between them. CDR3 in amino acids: CASSRETGFNGEQYF. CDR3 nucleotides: TGTGCCAGCAGCCGAGAAACAGGGTTCAACGGGGAGCAGTACTTC.

CDR3 coding DNA: TGTGCCAGCAGCCAATGGCTAGCGGGGTCCGTGGAGCAGTACTTC. It yields the protein CASSQWLAGSVEQYF. This chain links TRBV7-2 with TRBJ2-5; 9 bases match TRBD2. Looked up from germline, CDR1 is SGHTA and CDR2 is FQGNSA. Trimming removed 5 bases from V and 11 bases from J; junction bases left unmatched: 15. The CDR3 totals 15 residues. The full variable domain, rest sourced from reference TRBV7-2 and TRBJ2-5, is GAGVSQSPSNKVTEKGKDVELRCDPISGHTALYWYRQSLGQGLEFLIYFQGNSAPDKSGLPSDRFSAERTGGSVSTLTIQRTQQEDSAVYLCASSQWLAGSVEQYFGPGTRLLVL.

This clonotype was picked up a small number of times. The CDR3 bases are TGCAGTGCTCATGGGACTAGCGGGATCAATGAGCAGTTCTTC. It translates to CSAHGTSGINEQFF. V and J are TRBV20-1 and TRBJ2-1, with 13 bases fitting TRBD2. Germline CDR1 DFQATT, CDR2 SNEGSKA (reference sequence). V gave up 5 bases and J gave up 6 bases; unmatched junction bases: 4. The CDR3 spans 14 residues.

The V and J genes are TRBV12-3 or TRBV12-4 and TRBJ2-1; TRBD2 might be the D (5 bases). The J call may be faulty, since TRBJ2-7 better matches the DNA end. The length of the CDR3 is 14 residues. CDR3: CASSLAGEFNEQYF. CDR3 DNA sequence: TGTGCCAGCAGTTTAGCGGGAGAATTCAATGAGCAGTACTTC.